The source of this TCR beta chain is a study of shared clonotypes between healthy human individuals. Study outcomes and limitations: The donor pool, a small one, limited the genetic and exposure-history diversity represented.

Every unsorted PBMC PCR replicate was loaded with about 300 ng DNA, tens of thousands of T cell genomes. Ten immunoSEQ deep assay plates were used to sequence unsorted PBMC DNA. The table came from immunoSEQ multiplex PCR; TCRdb's copy has only in-frame clones and leaves some out. The sample shows about 560,000 clones, around 81% of them seen only once. Recent acute infections and vaccinations were absent in the healthy HIV-negative adult donors. As for this clone: Its antigen is undetermined.

CDR1 and CDR2 (germline): LGHNA, YNFKEQ. The CDR3 consists of 16 residues. J lost 4 bases, V lost 1 base, and 8 bases had no gene match. This receptor was obtained from a middle-aged woman in good health. Some clones in this sample may be carry-over from other donors' samples. Input material: PBMCs. V usage is TRBV4-2 and J usage is TRBJ2-7, with 9 bases matching TRBD1. CDR3 sequence (DNA): TGTGCCAGCAGCCAAGCCCCGGGACAGGGAACTTACGAGCAGTACTTC. Translation gives CASSQAPGQGTYEQYF.